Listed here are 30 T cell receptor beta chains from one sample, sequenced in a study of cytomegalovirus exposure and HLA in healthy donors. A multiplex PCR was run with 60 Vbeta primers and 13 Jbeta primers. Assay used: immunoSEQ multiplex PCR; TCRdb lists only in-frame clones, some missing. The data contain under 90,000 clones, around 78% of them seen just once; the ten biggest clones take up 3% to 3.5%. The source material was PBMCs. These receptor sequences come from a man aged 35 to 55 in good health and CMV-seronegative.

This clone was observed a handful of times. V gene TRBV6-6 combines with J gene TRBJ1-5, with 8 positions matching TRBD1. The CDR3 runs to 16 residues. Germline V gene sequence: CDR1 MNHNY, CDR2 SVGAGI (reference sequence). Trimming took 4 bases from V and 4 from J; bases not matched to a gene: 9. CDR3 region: CASSSNFGQGNQPQHF. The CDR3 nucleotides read TGTGCCAGCAGTTCCAACTTCGGACAGGGAAATCAGCCCCAGCATTTT.

In nucleotides, the CDR3 is TGTGCCAGCAGCTTTTTTCTCTCTGGGGCCAACGTCCTGACTTTC. Amino acid sequence: CASSFFLSGANVLTF. V and J are TRBV7-9 and TRBJ2-6; D remains ambiguous. The V end was cut by 3 bases, the J end by 0 bases, with 6 bases between. Germline values: CDR1 SEHNR, CDR2 FQNEAQ (reference sequence). CDR3 length: 15 amino acids.

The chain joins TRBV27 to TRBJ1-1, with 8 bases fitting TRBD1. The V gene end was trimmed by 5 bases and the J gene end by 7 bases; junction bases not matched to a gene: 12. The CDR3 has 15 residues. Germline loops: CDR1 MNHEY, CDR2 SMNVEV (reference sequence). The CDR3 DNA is TGTGCCAGCAGTCCGCTCCGGGACAGGAGAGGTGAAGCTTTCTTT. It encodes CASSPLRDRRGEAFF.

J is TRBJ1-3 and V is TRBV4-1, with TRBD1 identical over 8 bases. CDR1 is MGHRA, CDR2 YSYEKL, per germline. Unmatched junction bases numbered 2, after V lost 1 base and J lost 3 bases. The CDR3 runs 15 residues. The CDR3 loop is CASSQGDRGGNTIYF. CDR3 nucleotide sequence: TGCGCCAGCAGCCAAGGAGACAGGGGTGGAAACACCATATATTTT.

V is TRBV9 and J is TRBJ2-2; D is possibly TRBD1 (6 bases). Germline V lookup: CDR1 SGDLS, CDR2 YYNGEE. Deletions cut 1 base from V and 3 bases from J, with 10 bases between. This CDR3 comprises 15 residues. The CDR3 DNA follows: TGTGCCAGCAGCGTAACGCAGGGGTACACCGGGGAGCTGTTTTTT. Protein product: CASSVTQGYTGELFF.

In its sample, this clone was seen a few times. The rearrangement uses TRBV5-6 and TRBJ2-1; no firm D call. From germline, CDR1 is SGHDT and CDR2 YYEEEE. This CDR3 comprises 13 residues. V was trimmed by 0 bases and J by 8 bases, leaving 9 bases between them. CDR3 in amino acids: CASSLGPQDEQFF. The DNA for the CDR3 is TGTGCCAGCAGCTTGGGCCCACAAGATGAGCAGTTCTTC.

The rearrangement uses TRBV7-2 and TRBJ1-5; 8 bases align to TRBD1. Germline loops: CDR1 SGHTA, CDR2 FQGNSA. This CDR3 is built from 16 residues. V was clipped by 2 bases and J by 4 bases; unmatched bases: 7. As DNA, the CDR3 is TGTGCCAGCAGCTTACTCGGACAGGGAGGGAATCAGCCCCAGCATTTT. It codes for CASSLLGQGGNQPQHF.

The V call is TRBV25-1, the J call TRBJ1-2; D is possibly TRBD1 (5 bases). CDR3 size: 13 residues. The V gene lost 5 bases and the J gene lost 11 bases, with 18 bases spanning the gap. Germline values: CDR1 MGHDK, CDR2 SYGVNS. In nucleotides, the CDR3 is TGTGCCAGCAGTACCACAGGCCTCGCGGGGTACACCTTC. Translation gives CASSTTGLAGYTF.

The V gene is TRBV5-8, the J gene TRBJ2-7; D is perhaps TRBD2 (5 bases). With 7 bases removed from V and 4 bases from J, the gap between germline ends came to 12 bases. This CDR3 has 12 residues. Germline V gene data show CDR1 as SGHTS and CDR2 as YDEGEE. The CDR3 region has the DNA TGTGCCAGCTCCCTGGGGAGATACGAGCAGTACTTC. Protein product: CASSLGRYEQYF.

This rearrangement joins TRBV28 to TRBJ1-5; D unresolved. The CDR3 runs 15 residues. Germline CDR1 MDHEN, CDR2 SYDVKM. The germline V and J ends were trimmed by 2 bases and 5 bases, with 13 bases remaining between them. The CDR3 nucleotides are TGTGCCAGCAGTTTACGCGCGGCGATCGATCAGCCCCAGCATTTT. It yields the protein CASSLRAAIDQPQHF. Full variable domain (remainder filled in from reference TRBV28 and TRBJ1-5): DVKVTQSSRYLVKRTGEKVFLECVQDMDHENMFWYRQDPGLGLRLIYFSYDVKMKEKGDIPEGYSVSREKKERFSLILESASTNQTSMYLCASSLRAAIDQPQHFGDGTRLSIL.

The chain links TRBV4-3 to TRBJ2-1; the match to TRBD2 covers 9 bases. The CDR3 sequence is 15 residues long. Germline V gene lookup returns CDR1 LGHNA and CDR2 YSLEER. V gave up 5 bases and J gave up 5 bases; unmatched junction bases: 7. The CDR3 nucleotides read TGCGCCAGCAGCTACCGGACTAGCGCCAACAATGAGCAGTTCTTC. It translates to CASSYRTSANNEQFF.

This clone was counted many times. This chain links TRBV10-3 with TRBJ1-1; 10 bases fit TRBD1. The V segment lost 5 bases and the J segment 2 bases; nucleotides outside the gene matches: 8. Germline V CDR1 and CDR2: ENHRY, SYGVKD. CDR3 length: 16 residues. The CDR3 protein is CAISSGQGSVNTEAFF. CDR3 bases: TGTGCCATCAGTTCGGGACAGGGGAGCGTTAACACTGAAGCTTTCTTT.

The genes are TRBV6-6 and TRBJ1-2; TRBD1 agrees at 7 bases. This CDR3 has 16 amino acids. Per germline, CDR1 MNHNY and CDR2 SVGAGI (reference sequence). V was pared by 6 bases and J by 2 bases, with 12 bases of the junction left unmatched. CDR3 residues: CASRGADRAQNYGYTF. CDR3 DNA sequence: TGTGCCAGCAGGGGGGCTGACAGGGCCCAGAACTATGGCTACACCTTC.

In DNA form, the CDR3 reads TGTGCCAGCAGCAAGTATAAGAGAGGGTACGAGCAGTACTTC. Amino acids: CASSKYKRGYEQYF. This chain connects TRBV6-5 to TRBJ2-7, with a possible D match to TRBD2 (5 bases). V gave up 6 bases and J gave up 4 bases, with 16 bases separating them. Looked up from germline, CDR1 is MNHEY and CDR2 is SVGAGI. The CDR3 loop spans 14 amino acids.

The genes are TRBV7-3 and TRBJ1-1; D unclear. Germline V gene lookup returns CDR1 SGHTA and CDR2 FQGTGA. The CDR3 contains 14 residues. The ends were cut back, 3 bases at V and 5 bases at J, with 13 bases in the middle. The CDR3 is CASSFVGLGTEAFF. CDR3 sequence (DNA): TGTGCCAGCAGCTTTGTAGGCCTCGGGACTGAAGCTTTCTTT.

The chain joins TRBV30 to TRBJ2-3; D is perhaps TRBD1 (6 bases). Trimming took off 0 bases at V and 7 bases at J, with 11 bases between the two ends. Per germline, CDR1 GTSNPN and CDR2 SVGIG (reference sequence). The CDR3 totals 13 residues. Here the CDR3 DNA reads TGTGCCTGGAGTGTACAGGGAGTTAATACGCAGTATTTT. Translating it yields CAWSVQGVNTQYF.

CDR3 sequence reads: CASRYVAASGGLSYNEQFF. Here the CDR3 DNA reads TGTGCAAGTCGCTACGTAGCGGCTAGCGGGGGCCTCTCCTACAATGAGCAGTTCTTC. This chain links TRBV12-2 with TRBJ2-1; TRBD2, the table's D call, lacks a check against the DNA. TRBV12-2 is termed a pseudogene. This CDR3 has 19 amino acids.

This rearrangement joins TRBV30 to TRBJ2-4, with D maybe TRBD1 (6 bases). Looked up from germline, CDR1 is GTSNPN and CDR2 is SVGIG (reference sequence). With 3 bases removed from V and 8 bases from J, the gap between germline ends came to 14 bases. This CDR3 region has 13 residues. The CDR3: CAWSWDIGDIQYF. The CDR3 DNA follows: TGTGCCTGGAGCTGGGACATCGGAGACATTCAGTACTTC.

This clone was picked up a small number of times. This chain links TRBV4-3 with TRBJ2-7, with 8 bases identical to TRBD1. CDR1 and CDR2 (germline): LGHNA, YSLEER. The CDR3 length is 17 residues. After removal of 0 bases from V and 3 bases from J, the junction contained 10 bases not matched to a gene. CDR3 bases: TGCGCCAGCAGCCAAGACTTACCCCGGGACAGGAACTACGAGCAGTACTTC. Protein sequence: CASSQDLPRDRNYEQYF.

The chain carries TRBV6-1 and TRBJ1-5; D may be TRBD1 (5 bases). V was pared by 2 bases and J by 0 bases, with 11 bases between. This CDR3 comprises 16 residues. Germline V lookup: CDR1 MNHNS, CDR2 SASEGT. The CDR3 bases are TGTGCCAGCAGTGAATGGGGGGACTATAGCAATCAGCCCCAGCATTTT. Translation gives CASSEWGDYSNQPQHF.

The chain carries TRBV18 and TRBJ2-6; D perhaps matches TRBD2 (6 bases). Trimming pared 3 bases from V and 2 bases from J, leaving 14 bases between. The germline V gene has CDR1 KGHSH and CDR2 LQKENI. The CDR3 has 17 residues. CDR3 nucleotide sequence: TGTGCCAGCTCACCTCTGGCTGGGGAGGCTGGGGCCAACGTCCTGACTTTC. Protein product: CASSPLAGEAGANVLTF.

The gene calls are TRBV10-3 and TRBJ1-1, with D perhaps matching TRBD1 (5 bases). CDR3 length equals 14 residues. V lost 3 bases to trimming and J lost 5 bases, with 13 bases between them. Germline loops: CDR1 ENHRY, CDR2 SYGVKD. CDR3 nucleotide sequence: TGTGCCATCAGTGAACTAGGGAGGGGAACTGAAGCTTTCTTT. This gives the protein CAISELGRGTEAFF.

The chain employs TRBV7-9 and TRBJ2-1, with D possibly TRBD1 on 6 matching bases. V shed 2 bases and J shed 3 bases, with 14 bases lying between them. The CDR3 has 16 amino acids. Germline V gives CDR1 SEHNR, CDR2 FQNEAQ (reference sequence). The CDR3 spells CASSLLSQGNYNEQFF. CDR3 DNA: TGTGCCAGCAGCTTATTGTCCCAGGGGAACTACAATGAGCAGTTCTTC.

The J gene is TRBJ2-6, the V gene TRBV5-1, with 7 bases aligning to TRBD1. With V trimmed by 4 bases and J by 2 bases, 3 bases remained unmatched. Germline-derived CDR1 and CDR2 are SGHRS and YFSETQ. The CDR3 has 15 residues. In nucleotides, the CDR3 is TGCGCCAGCAGCGCTGACAGGGCTGGGGCCAACGTCCTGACTTTC. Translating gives CASSADRAGANVLTF.

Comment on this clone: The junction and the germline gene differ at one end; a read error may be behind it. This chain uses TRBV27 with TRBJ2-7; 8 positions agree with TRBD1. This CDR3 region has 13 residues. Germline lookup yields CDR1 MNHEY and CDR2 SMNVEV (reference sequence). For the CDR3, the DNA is TGTGCCAGCAGTTTGGGGACAGGCGTTCCGCTGCACTTC. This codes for CASSLGTGVPLHF.

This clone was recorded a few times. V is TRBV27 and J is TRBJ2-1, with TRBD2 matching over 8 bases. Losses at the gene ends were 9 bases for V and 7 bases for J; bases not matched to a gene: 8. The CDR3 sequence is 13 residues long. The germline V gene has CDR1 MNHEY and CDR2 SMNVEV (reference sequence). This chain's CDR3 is CASNTGGLNEQFF. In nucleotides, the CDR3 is TGTGCCAGTAACACGGGGGGGCTTAATGAGCAGTTCTTC.

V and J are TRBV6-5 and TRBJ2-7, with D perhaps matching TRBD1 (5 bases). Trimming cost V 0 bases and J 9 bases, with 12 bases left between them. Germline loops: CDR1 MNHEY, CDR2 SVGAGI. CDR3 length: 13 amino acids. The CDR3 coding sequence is TGTGCCAGCAGTTACTCGATGCAGGGTTGGCAGTACTTC. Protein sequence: CASSYSMQGWQYF.

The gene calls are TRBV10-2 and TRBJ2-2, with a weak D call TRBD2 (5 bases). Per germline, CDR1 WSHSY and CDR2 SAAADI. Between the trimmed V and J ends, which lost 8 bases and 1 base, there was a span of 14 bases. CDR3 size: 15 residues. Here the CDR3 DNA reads TGCGCCAGCCACCCGGGGTCCTGGAACACCGGGGAGCTGTTTTTT. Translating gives CASHPGSWNTGELFF.

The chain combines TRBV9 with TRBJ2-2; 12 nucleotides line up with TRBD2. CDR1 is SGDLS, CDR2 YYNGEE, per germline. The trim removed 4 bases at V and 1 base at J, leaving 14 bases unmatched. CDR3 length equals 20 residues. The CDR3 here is CASSLIGGGLAGQNTGELFF. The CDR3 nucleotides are TGTGCCAGCAGCCTTATAGGGGGAGGACTAGCGGGGCAGAACACCGGGGAGCTGTTTTTT.

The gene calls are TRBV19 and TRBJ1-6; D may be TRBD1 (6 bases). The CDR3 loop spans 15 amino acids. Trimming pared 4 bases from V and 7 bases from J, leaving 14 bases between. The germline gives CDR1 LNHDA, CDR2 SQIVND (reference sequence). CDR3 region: CASSTGRDKNSPLHF. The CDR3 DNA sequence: TGTGCCAGTAGTACTGGCCGGGACAAAAATTCACCCCTCCACTTT. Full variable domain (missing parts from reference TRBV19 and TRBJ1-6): DGGITQSPKYLFRKEGQNVTLSCEQNLNHDAMYWYRQDPGQGLRLIYYSQIVNDFQKGDIAEGYSVSREKKESFPLTVTSAQKNPTAFYLCASSTGRDKNSPLHFGNGTRLTVT.